Presented here are 23 T cell receptor beta chains from one specimen sequenced in a study of cytomegalovirus exposure and HLA in healthy donors. Primers: 60 Vbeta forward and 13 Jbeta reverse. The data were produced by immunoSEQ multiplex PCR, yet TCRdb's version contains in-frame clones alone and is incomplete. Of over 150,000 clones listed, around 84% are singletons. The sample taken for sequencing was PBMCs. These receptors were obtained from a girl aged 2-10 years in good health and CMV-seropositive.

In this sample, this clone turned up once. V and J are TRBV27 and TRBJ2-3, with D perhaps matching TRBD2 (6 bases). The V gene's germline CDR1 is MNHEY and CDR2 SMNVEV (reference sequence). V was cut by 8 bases and J by 5 bases, with 35 bases left in between. The CDR3 runs to 20 residues. CDR3 protein: CASPISGSGDRPPIGDTQYF. CDR3 coding DNA: TGTGCCAGCCCGATATCTGGGTCGGGGGACCGACCCCCTATCGGAGATACGCAGTATTTT.

The chain carries TRBV5-4 and TRBJ2-3, with D possibly matching TRBD1 (7 bases). Germline CDR1 is SGHNT and CDR2 is YYREEE (reference sequence). The CDR3 is made up of 16 amino acids. The V and J ends lost 3 bases and 5 bases respectively, with 19 bases between them. CDR3 bases: TGTGCCAGCAGCTCACCCAAGACAGGGCGGGGAGATACGCAGTATTTT. This sequence encodes CASSSPKTGRGDTQYF. The full variable domain, with the rest looked up from reference TRBV5-4 and TRBJ2-3, is ETGVTQSPTHLIKTRGQQVTLRCSSQSGHNTVSWYQQALGQGPQFIFQYYREEENGRGNFPPRFSGLQFPNYSSELNVNALELDDSALYLCASSSPKTGRGDTQYFGPGTRLTVL.

In its sample, this clone was seen a few times. The rearrangement joins TRBV6-1 to TRBJ1-1; no clear D gene. Looked up from germline, CDR1 is MNHNS and CDR2 is SASEGT. Trimming removed 4 bases at V and 3 bases at J, with 15 bases between. The CDR3 contains 15 residues. CDR3 protein: CASSGGRGWDTEAFF. CDR3 DNA sequence: TGTGCCAGCAGTGGAGGACGGGGATGGGACACTGAAGCTTTCTTT.

The chain joins TRBV6-5 to TRBJ2-5, with TRBD1 matching 7 bases. This CDR3 spans 12 amino acids. Unmatched junction bases numbered 1, after V lost 5 bases and J lost 4 bases. Germline values: CDR1 MNHEY, CDR2 SVGAGI. Here the CDR3 DNA reads TGTGCCAGCAGTCGACAGGGAGAGACCCAGTACTTC. It is translated as CASSRQGETQYF.

V gene TRBV7-2 combines with J gene TRBJ1-1, with D possibly matching TRBD1 (6 bases). This CDR3 is 14 amino acids long. Trimming took 6 bases from V and 3 from J, leaving 14 bases between them. The germline gives CDR1 SGHTA, CDR2 FQGNSA. This CDR3 reads CASSPIQGHTEAFF. DNA for the CDR3: TGTGCCAGCAGTCCTATACAGGGACACACTGAAGCTTTCTTT. Variable domain in full (rest from reference TRBV7-2 and TRBJ1-1): GAGVSQSPSNKVTEKGKDVELRCDPISGHTALYWYRQSLGQGLEFLIYFQGNSAPDKSGLPSDRFSAERTGGSVSTLTIQRTQQEDSAVYLCASSPIQGHTEAFFGQGTRLTVV.

This clone was detected only a few times. This chain connects TRBV5-1 to TRBJ1-1; D perhaps matches TRBD1 (6 bases). This CDR3 is 13 amino acids long. CDR1 is SGHRS, CDR2 YFSETQ, per germline. V lost 3 bases to trimming and J lost 4 bases, with 10 bases between them. For the CDR3, the DNA is TGCGCCAGCAGCTCCCAGGGGAGCACTGAAGCTTTCTTT. The encoded protein is CASSSQGSTEAFF.

This clone was detected once. This chain joins TRBV2 and TRBJ1-4, with 7 positions matching TRBD1. V shed 4 bases and J 4 bases; nucleotides not matched to a gene: 6. From germline, CDR1 is SNHLY and CDR2 FYNNEI. The CDR3 sequence is 15 residues long. CDR3 DNA: TGTGCCAGCAGTGCCAGGACAGGCTTTAATGAAAAACTGTTTTTT. This encodes CASSARTGFNEKLFF.

J is TRBJ2-1 and V is TRBV6-5; 10 nucleotides agree with TRBD2. The CDR3 sequence is 15 residues long. Germline CDR1 reads MNHEY; CDR2 reads SVGAGI. Trimming cost V 5 bases and J 2 bases; bases outside gene matches: 3. The CDR3 is CASSLAGAPYNEQFF. The DNA for the CDR3 is TGTGCCAGCAGTCTAGCGGGAGCCCCCTACAATGAGCAGTTCTTC.

The chain carries TRBV5-4 and TRBJ2-3; D call uncertain. This CDR3 contains 13 residues. V was shortened by 0 bases and J by 3 bases, with 5 bases between the two germline ends. Per the germline V gene, CDR1 is SGHNT and CDR2 is YYREEE (reference sequence). Here the CDR3 DNA reads TGTGCCAGCAGCTTGGATTCTACAGATACGCAGTATTTT. Amino acid sequence: CASSLDSTDTQYF.

This chain links TRBV30 with TRBJ1-5; 7 bases are shared with TRBD1. Germline values: CDR1 GTSNPN, CDR2 SVGIG (reference sequence). The length of the CDR3 is 14 residues. The junction had 3 bases not matched to a gene; V was cut back by 3 bases and J by 1 base. The CDR3 reads CAWSEDRSNQPQHF. In nucleotides, the CDR3 is TGTGCCTGGAGCGAGGACAGGAGCAATCAGCCCCAGCATTTT.

There are a few counts of this clone. V is TRBV5-6 and J is TRBJ2-2; D is possibly TRBD2 (6 bases). V lost 0 bases to trimming and J lost 5 bases, with 17 bases between them. The CDR3 runs 17 residues. The V gene's germline CDR1 is SGHDT and CDR2 YYEEEE. The CDR3 sequence: CASSLAAMGGITGELFF. CDR3 nucleotides: TGTGCCAGCAGCTTGGCAGCTATGGGGGGAATTACCGGGGAGCTGTTTTTT.

The chain recombines TRBV27 with TRBJ1-6; unclear D gene. Germline values: CDR1 MNHEY, CDR2 SMNVEV (reference sequence). V lost 8 bases and J 7 bases, leaving 9 bases between the germline ends. The CDR3 sequence is 12 residues long. CDR3 nucleotides: TGTGCCAGCGGTGCGTGGAATTCACCCCTCCACTTT. This encodes CASGAWNSPLHF.

This chain connects TRBV5-1 to TRBJ2-1, with TRBD2 matching 13 bases. CDR1 SGHRS and CDR2 YFSETQ come from the germline V gene. Unmatched junction bases numbered 7, after V lost 0 bases and J lost 4 bases. The CDR3 consists of 18 residues. CDR3 bases: TGCGCCAGCAGCTTGGACGGACTAGCGGGAGTATCATACAATGAGCAGTTCTTC. Its translation is CASSLDGLAGVSYNEQFF.

A remark on this clone: Within the sample, other DNA sequences also encode this same CDR3. The CDR3 bases are TGCGCCAGCAGCAAACATTCGCAGGGTTATAATGAAAAACTGTTTTTT. This codes for CASSKHSQGYNEKLFF. The chain carries TRBV5-1 and TRBJ1-4; TRBD1 is a possible D gene (5 bases). The CDR3 length is 16 residues. The V end was cut by 4 bases, the J end by 4 bases, with 17 bases between. Per the germline V gene, CDR1 is SGHRS and CDR2 is YFSETQ.

The count of this clone is one. The chain is built from TRBV28 and TRBJ1-1; a weak D match, TRBD1 (5 bases). Trimming cost V 5 bases and J 4 bases, with 11 bases left between them. Germline V gene data show CDR1 as MDHEN and CDR2 as SYDVKM. The CDR3 consists of 13 residues. The CDR3, as DNA: TGTGCCAGCAGTGTAGGGGTGAGCACTGAAGCTTTCTTT. This codes for CASSVGVSTEAFF.

The chain has TRBV10-1 and TRBJ2-7, with D perhaps matching TRBD1 (5 bases). The V end was cut by 0 bases, the J end by 4 bases, with 16 bases between. CDR3 length: 16 amino acids. Germline CDR1 WNHNN, CDR2 SYGVQD (reference sequence). As DNA, the CDR3 is TGCGCCAGCAGTGAGTCAGGGGCCCAGTTTGCATACGAGCAGTACTTC. Protein: CASSESGAQFAYEQYF.

The chain recombines TRBV27 with TRBJ1-3, with a tentative D call TRBD1 (6 bases). Germline V lookup: CDR1 MNHEY, CDR2 SMNVEV (reference sequence). Trimming cost V 4 bases and J 0 bases, with 10 bases left between them. The length of the CDR3 is 15 residues. The CDR3 DNA follows: TGTGCCAGCAGTTCTAACAGGGACTCTGGAAACACCATATATTTT. Its translation: CASSSNRDSGNTIYF.

This sequence joins TRBV6-5 and TRBJ1-2; unclear D gene. The CDR3 has 14 residues. Germline-derived CDR1 and CDR2 are MNHEY and SVGAGI. V was shortened by 2 bases and J by 0 bases, with 7 bases between the two germline ends. The CDR3 coding sequence is TGTGCCAGCAGTTACATTGGAGCTAACTATGGCTACACCTTC. Translating it yields CASSYIGANYGYTF.

This sequence joins TRBV27 and TRBJ2-5; no definite D call. Trimming took 3 bases from V and 5 from J, leaving 10 bases between them. Germline CDR1 MNHEY, CDR2 SMNVEV (reference sequence). The CDR3 covers 13 residues. CDR3 amino acids: CASSFRFWETQYF. DNA of the CDR3: TGTGCCAGCAGTTTCCGGTTTTGGGAGACCCAGTACTTC.

The chain carries TRBV6-5 and TRBJ1-2; the match to TRBD1 covers 11 bases. This CDR3 has 14 amino acids. CDR1 is MNHEY and CDR2 is SVGAGI in the germline V gene. The V and J ends lost 8 bases and 2 bases, in that order; junction bases with no gene match: 4. The CDR3 sequence: CASCRDRGNYGYTF. The CDR3 coding sequence is TGTGCCAGCTGCCGGGACAGGGGGAACTATGGCTACACCTTC.

The chain carries TRBV29-1 and TRBJ2-7, with 8 bases identical to TRBD1. Trimming cost V 7 bases and J 1 base; bases outside gene matches: 3. This CDR3 spans 12 amino acids. CDR1 SQVTM and CDR2 ANQGSEA come from the germline V gene. CDR3 loop: CSAGQGSYEQYF. In DNA form, the CDR3 reads TGCAGCGCAGGACAGGGTTCCTACGAGCAGTACTTC.

This clone was observed a few times. The rearrangement uses TRBV6-5 and TRBJ1-1; tentative D call: TRBD1 (5 bases). CDR1 is MNHEY, CDR2 SVGAGI, per germline. This CDR3 is built from 11 residues. V lost 6 bases to trimming and J lost 7 bases, with 9 bases between them. In DNA, the CDR3 is TGTGCCAGCAGCCGAGACAGTGAAGCTTTCTTT. Translating gives CASSRDSEAFF.

This chain uses TRBV7-3 with TRBJ1-1; TRBD1 is a possible D gene (6 bases). Germline V gives CDR1 SGHTA, CDR2 FQGTGA. V lost 1 base and J 8 bases, leaving 11 bases between the germline ends. There are 13 residues in the CDR3. CDR3 residues: CASSLNGGKEAFF. In DNA form, the CDR3 reads TGTGCCAGCAGCTTAAATGGGGGCAAGGAAGCTTTCTTT.